This T cell receptor beta chain was sequenced in a study of post-analysis software for immune sequencing data. Overall study context: The cohort encompassed relapsing-remitting, secondary progressive and progressive-relapsing multiple sclerosis disease courses.

As concerns this clonotype: The antigen is undetermined.

General study points: TRBV segments more frequent in patients than in controls numbered roughly 5 and included TRBV5-6, TRBV5-1 and TRBV20-1. Those samples that were prepared in the same batch co-clustered strongly by F measure.

The V gene lost 1 base and the J gene lost 3 bases, with 9 bases spanning the gap. This CDR3 has 14 residues. Germline V gives CDR1 SEHNR, CDR2 FQNEAQ (reference sequence). Every TCR beta cDNA library bore unique molecular identifiers. TCRdb used MiXCR to reprocess the PCR reads, holding one entry per CDR3 protein. The sample carries approximately 460,000 distinct CDR3 sequences, around 40% recorded once. Sequenced sample: blood. The chain combines TRBV7-9 with TRBJ1-2; perhaps TRBD1 as D (6 bases). This TCR was recovered from a girl aged 5 to 17 with multiple sclerosis. Here the CDR3 DNA reads TGTGCCAGCAGCTTAGAACAGGGTTACTATGGCTACACCTTC. Protein product: CASSLEQGYYGYTF.